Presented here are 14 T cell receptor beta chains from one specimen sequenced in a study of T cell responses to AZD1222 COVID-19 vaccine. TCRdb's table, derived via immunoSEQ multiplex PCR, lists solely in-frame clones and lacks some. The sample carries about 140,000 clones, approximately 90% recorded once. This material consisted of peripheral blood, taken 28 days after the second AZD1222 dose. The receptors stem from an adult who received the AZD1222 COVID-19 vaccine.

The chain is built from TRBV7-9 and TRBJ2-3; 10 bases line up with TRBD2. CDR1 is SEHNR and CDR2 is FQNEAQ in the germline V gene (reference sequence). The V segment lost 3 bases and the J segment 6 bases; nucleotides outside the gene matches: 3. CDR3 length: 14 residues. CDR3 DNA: TGTGCCAGCAGCTTCAGTAGCGGGGGGGATACGCAGTATTTT. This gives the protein CASSFSSGGDTQYF.

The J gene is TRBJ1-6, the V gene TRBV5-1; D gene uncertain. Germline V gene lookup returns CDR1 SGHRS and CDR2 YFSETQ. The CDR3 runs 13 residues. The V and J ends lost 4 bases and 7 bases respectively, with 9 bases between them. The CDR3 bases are TGCGCCAGCAGCATCAAGGAGAATTCACCCCTCCACTTT. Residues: CASSIKENSPLHF.

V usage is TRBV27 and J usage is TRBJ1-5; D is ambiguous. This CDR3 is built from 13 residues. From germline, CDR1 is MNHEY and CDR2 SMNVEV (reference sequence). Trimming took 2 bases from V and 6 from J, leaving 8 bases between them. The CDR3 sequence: CASSLISSQPQHF. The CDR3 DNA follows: TGTGCCAGCAGTTTAATCAGTAGTCAGCCCCAGCATTTT.

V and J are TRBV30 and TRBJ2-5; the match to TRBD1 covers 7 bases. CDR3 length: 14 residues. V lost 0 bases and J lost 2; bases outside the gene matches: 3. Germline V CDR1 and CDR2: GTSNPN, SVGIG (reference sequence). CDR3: CAWSVGGQQETQYF. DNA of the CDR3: TGTGCCTGGAGTGTAGGGGGCCAACAAGAGACCCAGTACTTC. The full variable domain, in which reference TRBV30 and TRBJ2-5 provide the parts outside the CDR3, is SQTIHQWPATLVQPVGSPLSLECTVEGTSNPNLYWYRQAAGRGLQLLFYSVGIGQISSEVPQNLSASRPQDRQFILSSKKLLLSDSGFYLCAWSVGGQQETQYFGPGTRLLVL.

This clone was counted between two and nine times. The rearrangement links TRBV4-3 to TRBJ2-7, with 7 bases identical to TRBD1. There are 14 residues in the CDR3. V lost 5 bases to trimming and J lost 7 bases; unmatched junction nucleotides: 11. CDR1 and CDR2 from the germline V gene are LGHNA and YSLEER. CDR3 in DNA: TGCGCCAGCAGCGCCTCGACAGGGATCGAAGAGCAGTACTTC. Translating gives CASSASTGIEEQYF.

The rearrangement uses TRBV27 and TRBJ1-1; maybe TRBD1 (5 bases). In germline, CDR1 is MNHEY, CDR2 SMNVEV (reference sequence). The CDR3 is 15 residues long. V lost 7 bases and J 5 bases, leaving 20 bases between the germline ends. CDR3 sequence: CASTPFRAVGTEAFF. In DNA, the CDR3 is TGTGCCAGCACCCCCTTCAGGGCGGTGGGTACTGAAGCTTTCTTT.

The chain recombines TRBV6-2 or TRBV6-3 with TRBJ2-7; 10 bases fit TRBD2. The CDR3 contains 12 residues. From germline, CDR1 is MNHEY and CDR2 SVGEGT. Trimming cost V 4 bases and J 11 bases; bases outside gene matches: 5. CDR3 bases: TGTGCCAGCAGTTGGACTAGCGGAAATGAGTACTTC. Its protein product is CASSWTSGNEYF.

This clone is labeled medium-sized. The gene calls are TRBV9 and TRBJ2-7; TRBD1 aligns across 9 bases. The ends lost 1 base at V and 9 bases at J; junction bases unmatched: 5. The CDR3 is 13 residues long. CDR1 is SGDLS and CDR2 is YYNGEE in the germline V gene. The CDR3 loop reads CASSVYETGGQYF. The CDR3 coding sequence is TGTGCCAGCAGCGTATATGAGACAGGGGGGCAGTACTTC.

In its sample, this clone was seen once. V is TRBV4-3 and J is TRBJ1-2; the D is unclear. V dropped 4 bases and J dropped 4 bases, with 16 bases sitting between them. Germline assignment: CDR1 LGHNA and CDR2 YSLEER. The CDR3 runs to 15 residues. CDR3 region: CASSPQAWQFYGYTF. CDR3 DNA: TGCGCCAGCAGCCCTCAAGCGTGGCAGTTCTATGGCTACACCTTC.

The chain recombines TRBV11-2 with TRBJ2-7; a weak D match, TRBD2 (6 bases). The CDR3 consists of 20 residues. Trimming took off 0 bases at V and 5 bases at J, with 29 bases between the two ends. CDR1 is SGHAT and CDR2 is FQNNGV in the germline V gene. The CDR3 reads CASSLERGWVGNPSGDEQYF. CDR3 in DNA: TGTGCCAGCAGCTTAGAACGCGGCTGGGTAGGTAATCCCTCGGGGGACGAGCAGTACTTC.

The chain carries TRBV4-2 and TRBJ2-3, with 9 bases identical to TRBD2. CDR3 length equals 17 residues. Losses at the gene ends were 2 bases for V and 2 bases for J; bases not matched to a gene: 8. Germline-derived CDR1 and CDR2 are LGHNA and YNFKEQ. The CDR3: CASSQQASGEHTDTQYF. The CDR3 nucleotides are TGTGCCAGCAGCCAACAAGCTAGCGGGGAACACACAGATACGCAGTATTTT.

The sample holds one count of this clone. Written as DNA, the CDR3 is TGTGCCAGCACCTCCTTACTACAGGGGGAAAATGAGCAGTTCTTC. Translating it yields CASTSLLQGENEQFF. V usage is TRBV7-6 and J usage is TRBJ2-1; TRBD1 aligns across 8 bases. CDR1 SGHVS and CDR2 FNYEAQ come from the germline V gene. The CDR3 is 15 residues long. V trimming: 7 bases; J trimming: 7 bases; junction bases outside the gene matches: 12.

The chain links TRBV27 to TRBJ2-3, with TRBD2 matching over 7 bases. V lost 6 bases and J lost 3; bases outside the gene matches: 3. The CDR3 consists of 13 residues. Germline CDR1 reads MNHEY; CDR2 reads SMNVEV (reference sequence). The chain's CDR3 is CASRDSGTDTQYF. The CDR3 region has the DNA TGTGCCAGCAGGGATAGCGGGACAGATACGCAGTATTTT.

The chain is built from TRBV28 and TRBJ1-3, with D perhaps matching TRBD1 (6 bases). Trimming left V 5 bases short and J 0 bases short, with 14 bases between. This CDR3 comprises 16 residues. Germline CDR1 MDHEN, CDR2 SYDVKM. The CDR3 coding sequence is TGTGCCAGCAGTAGGGGGAGGGCGACCTCTGGAAACACCATATATTTT. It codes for CASSRGRATSGNTIYF.